The source of this T cell receptor beta chain is a study of spatial heterogeneity in lung cancer. Study context: A unique TCR and UMI combination showed up more than ten times in raw reads, on average. Overall study findings and caveats: Tumor mutation count correlated with how many alpha and beta TCRs expanded intratumorally.

The CDR3 loop spans 14 amino acids. Per germline, CDR1 MNHEY and CDR2 SVGEGT. TCRdb passed the 5' RACE reads through MiXCR, listing each CDR3 protein once. The table has thousands of distinct CDR3 sequences, 9% to 15% seen once. Time point given: sample taken at primary tumor resection. The cohort: around 79 early-stage, untreated non-small cell lung cancer patients. The study sequenced unsorted whole RNA from tumor, nontumor lung or frozen PBMC. About this clonotype: Its antigen is undetermined. Given a much more abundant clone one base away, this may be a read error.

The sequences come from lung tumor tissue, collected at surgery. The source of this sequence is a male donor with early-stage non-small cell lung cancer. The chain carries TRBV6-2 or TRBV6-3 and TRBJ1-3; D not certain. In nucleotides, the CDR3 is TGTGCCAACAATGACGGAACCTCTGAAAACACCATATATTTT. Its protein product is CANNDGTSENTIYF.